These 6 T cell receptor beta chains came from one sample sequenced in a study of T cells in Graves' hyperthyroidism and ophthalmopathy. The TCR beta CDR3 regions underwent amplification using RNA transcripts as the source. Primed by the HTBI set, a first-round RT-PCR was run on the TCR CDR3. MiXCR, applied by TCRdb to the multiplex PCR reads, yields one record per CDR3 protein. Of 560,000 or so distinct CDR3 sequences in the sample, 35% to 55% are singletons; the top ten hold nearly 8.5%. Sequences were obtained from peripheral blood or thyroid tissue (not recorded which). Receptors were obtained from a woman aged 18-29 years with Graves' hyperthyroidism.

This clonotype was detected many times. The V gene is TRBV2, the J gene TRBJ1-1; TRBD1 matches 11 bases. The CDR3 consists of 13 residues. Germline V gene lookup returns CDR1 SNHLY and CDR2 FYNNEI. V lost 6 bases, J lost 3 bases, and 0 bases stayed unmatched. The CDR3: CASRDRGHTEAFF. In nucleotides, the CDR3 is TGTGCCAGCAGGGACAGGGGGCACACTGAAGCTTTCTTT.

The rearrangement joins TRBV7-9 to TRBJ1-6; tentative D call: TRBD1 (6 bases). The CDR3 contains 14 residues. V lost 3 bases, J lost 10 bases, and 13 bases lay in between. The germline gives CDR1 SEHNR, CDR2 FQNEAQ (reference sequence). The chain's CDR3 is CASSFTGIGSPLHF. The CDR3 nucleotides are TGTGCCAGCAGCTTCACAGGGATAGGGTCACCCCTCCACTTT.

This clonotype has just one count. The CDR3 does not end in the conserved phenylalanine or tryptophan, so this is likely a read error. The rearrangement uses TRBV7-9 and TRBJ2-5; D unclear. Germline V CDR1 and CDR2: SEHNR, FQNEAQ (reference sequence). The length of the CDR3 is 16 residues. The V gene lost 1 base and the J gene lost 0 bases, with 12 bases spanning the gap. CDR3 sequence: CASSLGPIRYQETQYL. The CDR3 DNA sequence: TGTGCCAGCAGCTTAGGCCCAATTAGGTACCAAGAGACCCAGTACCTC.

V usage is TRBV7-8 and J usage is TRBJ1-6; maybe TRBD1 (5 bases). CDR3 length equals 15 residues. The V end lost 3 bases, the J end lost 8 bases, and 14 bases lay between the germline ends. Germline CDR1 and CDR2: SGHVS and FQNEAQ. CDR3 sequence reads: CASSLMGLGYSPLHF. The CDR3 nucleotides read TGTGCCAGCAGCTTGATGGGACTTGGATATTCACCCCTCCACTTT. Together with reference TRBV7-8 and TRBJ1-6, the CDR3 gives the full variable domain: GAGVSQSPRYKVAKRGQDVALRCDPISGHVSLFWYQQALGQGPEFLTYFQNEAQLDKSGLPSDRFFAERPEGSVSTLKIQRTQQEDSAVYLCASSLMGLGYSPLHFGNGTRLTVT.

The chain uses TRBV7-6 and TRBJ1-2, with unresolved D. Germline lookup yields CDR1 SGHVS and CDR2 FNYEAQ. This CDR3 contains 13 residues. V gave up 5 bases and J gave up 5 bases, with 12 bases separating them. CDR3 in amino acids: CASSPWRAYGYTF. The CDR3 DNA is TGTGCCAGCAGCCCCTGGAGGGCTTATGGCTACACCTTC.

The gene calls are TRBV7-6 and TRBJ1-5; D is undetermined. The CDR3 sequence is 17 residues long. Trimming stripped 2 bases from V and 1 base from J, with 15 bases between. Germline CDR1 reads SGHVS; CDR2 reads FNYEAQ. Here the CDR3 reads CASSLSTGWPSNQPQHF. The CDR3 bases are TGTGCCAGCAGCTTATCAACCGGGTGGCCAAGCAATCAGCCCCAGCATTTT.